Listed below are T cell receptor beta chains from one sample, sequenced in a study of T cell responses to AZD1222 COVID-19 vaccine. The assay was immunoSEQ multiplex PCR, and TCRdb's table has in-frame clones only and misses some. The sample has about 180,000 clones; 80% to 95% are singletons. Here the sequenced sample was peripheral blood, taken 28 days after the second dose of the MenACWY control vaccine. Receptors originate from an adult who received the MenACWY meningococcal vaccine as a control. Each CDR3 is given with its conserved first and last residue. A D gene is named only where the DNA matches it firmly. Only some rows state a clone size, as once, few, many or a class for expanded clones.

d_call | j_call | v_call | clone_size | cdr3_aa | cdr3_nt
NA | TRBJ1-5 | TRBV5-6 | NA | CASSLMSGMGTQHF | TGTGCCAGCAGCTTGATGTCAGGGATGGGGACCCAGCATTTT
TRBD1 | TRBJ1-1 | TRBV7-9 | NA | CASSWGQEGTEAFF | TGTGCCAGCAGCTGGGGACAGGAGGGCACTGAAGCTTTCTTT
TRBD1 | TRBJ2-3 | TRBV6-1 | NA | CASSEGIGGQGSTDTQYF | TGTGCCAGCAGTGAAGGGATAGGCGGACAGGGGAGCACAGATACGCAGTATTTT
NA | TRBJ2-3 | TRBV5-4 | NA | CASSTSGDTQYF | TGTGCCAGCAGTACCTCGGGGGATACGCAGTATTTT
NA | TRBJ2-1 | TRBV19 | NA | CASSTVPGSYNEQFF | TGTGCCAGTAGTACTGTTCCGGGCTCCTACAATGAGCAGTTCTTC
NA | TRBJ2-2 | TRBV7-3 | NA | CASSLMGGPGELFF | TGTGCCAGCAGCTTAATGGGGGGACCCGGGGAGCTGTTTTTT
NA | TRBJ2-1 | TRBV19 | NA | CASRMNRLGHEQFF | TGTGCCAGCAGAATGAACAGGCTAGGGCATGAGCAGTTCTTC
NA | TRBJ2-3 | TRBV2 | NA | CASSEVGTDTQYF | TGTGCCAGCAGTGAAGTCGGAACAGATACGCAGTATTTT
TRBD1 | TRBJ1-6 | TRBV9 | once | CASSGGQTPLHF | TGTGCCAGCAGCGGGGGACAGACTCCCCTCCACTTT
NA | TRBJ1-4 | TRBV18 | once | CASSVTDGEKLFF | TGTGCCAGCTCGGTGACAGATGGTGAAAAACTGTTTTTT
NA | TRBJ1-6 | TRBV30 | NA | CAWESGTPRLRPLHF | TGTGCCTGGGAGAGCGGGACTCCTAGACTTAGACCCCTCCACTTT
TRBD1 | TRBJ2-7 | TRBV14 | NA | CASSGRQGDSYEQYF | TGTGCCAGCAGCGGCCGACAGGGAGATTCCTACGAGCAGTACTTC
NA | TRBJ1-1 | TRBV3-1/TRBV3-2 | NA | CASSQGGGATEAFF | TGTGCCAGCAGCCAAGGTGGAGGGGCCACTGAAGCTTTCTTT
NA | TRBJ1-5 | TRBV2 | NA | CASSEVQYSNQPQHF | TGTGCCAGCAGTGAGGTACAGTATAGCAATCAGCCCCAGCATTTT
NA | TRBJ1-2 | TRBV7-2 | NA | CASTLGADRWGYTF | TGTGCCAGCACCCTTGGGGCAGACCGGTGGGGCTACACCTTC
NA | TRBJ2-3 | TRBV29-1 | once | CSVAGRPPTDTQYF | TGCAGCGTTGCAGGACGGCCCCCCACAGATACGCAGTATTTT
NA | TRBJ1-4 | TRBV28 | NA | CASSLPFSDSPNEKLFF | TGTGCCAGCAGTTTACCCTTCTCCGACAGCCCGAATGAAAAACTGTTTTTT
NA | TRBJ1-1 | TRBV18 | NA | CASSPSITAQAFF | TGTGCCAGCTCGCCATCTATAACAGCTCAAGCTTTCTTT
NA | TRBJ1-3 | TRBV19 | NA | CASGLSGNTIYF | TGTGCCAGTGGGCTAAGCGGAAACACCATATATTTT
NA | TRBJ1-2 | TRBV25-1 | NA | CASSVGGGYTF | TGTGCCAGCAGTGTAGGGGGTGGCTACACCTTC
TRBD2 | TRBJ2-1 | TRBV3-1/TRBV3-2 | NA | CASSRTSGGAREQFF | TGTGCCAGCAGCCGGACTAGCGGGGGGGCCCGGGAGCAGTTCTTC
NA | TRBJ1-4 | TRBV6-1 | NA | CASRYRAGEKLFF | TGTGCCAGCAGATACAGGGCAGGTGAAAAACTGTTTTTT